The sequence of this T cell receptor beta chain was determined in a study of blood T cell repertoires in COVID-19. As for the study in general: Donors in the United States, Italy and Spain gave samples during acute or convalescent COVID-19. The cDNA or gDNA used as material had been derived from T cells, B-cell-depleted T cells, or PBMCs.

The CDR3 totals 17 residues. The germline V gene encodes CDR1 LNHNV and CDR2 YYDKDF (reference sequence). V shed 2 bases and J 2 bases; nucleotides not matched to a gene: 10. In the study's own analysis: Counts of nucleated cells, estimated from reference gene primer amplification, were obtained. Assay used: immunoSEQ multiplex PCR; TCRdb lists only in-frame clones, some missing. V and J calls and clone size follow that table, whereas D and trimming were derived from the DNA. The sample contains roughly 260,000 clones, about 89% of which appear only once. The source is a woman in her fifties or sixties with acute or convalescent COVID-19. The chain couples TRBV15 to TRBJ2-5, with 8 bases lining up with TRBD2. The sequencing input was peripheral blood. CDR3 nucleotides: TGTGCCACCAGCAGATCAAATCGGCGGGGGGCGCAAGAGACCCAGTACTTC. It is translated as CATSRSNRRGAQETQYF.